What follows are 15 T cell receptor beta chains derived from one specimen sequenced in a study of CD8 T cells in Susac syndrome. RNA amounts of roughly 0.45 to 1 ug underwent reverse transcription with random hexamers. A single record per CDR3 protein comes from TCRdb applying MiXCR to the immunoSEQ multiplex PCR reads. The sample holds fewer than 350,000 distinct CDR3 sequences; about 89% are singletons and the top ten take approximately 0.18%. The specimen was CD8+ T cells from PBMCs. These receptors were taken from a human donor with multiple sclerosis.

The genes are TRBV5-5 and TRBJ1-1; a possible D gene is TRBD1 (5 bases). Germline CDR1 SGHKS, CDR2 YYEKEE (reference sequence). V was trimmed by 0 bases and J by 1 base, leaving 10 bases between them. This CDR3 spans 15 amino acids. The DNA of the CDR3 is TGTGCCAGCAGCTTGGCAGGGATAGAGAACACTGAAGCTTTCTTT. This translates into CASSLAGIENTEAFF. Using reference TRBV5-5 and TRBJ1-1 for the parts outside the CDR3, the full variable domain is DAGVTQSPTHLIKTRGQQVTLRCSPISGHKSVSWYQQVLGQGPQFIFQYYEKEERGRGNFPDRFSARQFPNYSSELNVNALLLGDSALYLCASSLAGIENTEAFFGQGTRLTVV.

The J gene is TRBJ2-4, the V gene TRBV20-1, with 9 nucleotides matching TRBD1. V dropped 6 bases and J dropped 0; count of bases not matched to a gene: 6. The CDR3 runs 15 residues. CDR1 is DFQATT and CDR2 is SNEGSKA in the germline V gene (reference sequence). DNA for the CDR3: TGCAGTGCAAGGGACAGGGAGAAAGCCAAAAACATTCAGTACTTC. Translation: CSARDREKAKNIQYF.

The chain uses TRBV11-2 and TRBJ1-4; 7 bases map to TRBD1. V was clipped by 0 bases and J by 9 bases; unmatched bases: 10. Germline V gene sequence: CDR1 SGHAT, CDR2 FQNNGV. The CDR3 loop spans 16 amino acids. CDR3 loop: CASSLDRQGIFQKLFF. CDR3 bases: TGTGCCAGCAGCTTAGACCGACAGGGTATCTTCCAAAAACTGTTTTTT.

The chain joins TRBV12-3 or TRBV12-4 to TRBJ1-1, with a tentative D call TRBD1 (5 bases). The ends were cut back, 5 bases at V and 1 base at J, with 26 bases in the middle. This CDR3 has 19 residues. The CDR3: CASSLTEVPGPYWNTEAFF. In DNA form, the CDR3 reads TGTGCCAGCAGTCTAACAGAAGTCCCAGGGCCTTACTGGAACACTGAAGCTTTCTTT.

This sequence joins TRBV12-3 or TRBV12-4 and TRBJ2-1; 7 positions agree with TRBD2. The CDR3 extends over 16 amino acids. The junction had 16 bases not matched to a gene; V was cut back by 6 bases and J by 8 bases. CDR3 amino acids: CASRGLGAGTFDEQFF. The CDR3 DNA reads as TGTGCCAGCAGGGGCCTGGGAGCGGGGACGTTCGATGAGCAGTTCTTC.

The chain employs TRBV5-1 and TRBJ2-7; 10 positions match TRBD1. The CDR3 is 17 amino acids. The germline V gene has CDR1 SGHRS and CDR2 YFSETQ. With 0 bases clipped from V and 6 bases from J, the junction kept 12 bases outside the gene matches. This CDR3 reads CASSLGTLRDRGSEQYF. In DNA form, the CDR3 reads TGCGCCAGCAGCTTGGGAACCCTCCGGGACAGGGGTAGCGAGCAGTACTTC.

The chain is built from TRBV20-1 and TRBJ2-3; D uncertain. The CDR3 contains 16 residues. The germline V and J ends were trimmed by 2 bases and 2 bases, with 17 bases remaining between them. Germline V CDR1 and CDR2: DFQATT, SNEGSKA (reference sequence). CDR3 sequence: CSARTPDHSHTDTQYF. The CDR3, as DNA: TGCAGTGCTAGAACCCCTGACCACTCACACACAGATACGCAGTATTTT.

The CDR3 reads CSASYPGLAGLYEQYF. The CDR3 DNA follows: TGCAGTGCTTCCTACCCGGGACTAGCGGGACTGTACGAGCAGTACTTC. The chain is built from TRBV20-1 and TRBJ2-7, with 13 positions matching TRBD2. CDR1 and CDR2 from the germline V gene are DFQATT and SNEGSKA (reference sequence). The CDR3 has 16 amino acids. V was pared by 5 bases and J by 4 bases, with 11 bases of the junction left unmatched.

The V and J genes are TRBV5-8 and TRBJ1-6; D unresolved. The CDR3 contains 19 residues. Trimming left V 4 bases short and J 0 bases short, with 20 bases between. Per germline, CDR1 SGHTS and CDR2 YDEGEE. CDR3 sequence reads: CASSPIWASSNSYNSPLHF. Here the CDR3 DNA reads TGTGCCAGCAGCCCGATATGGGCGAGTAGTAACTCCTATAATTCACCCCTCCACTTT. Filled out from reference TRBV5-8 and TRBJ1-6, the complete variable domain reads EAGVTQSPTHLIKTRGQQATLRCSPISGHTSVYWYQQALGLGLQFLLWYDEGEERNRGNFPPRFSGRQFPNYSSELNVNALELEDSALYLCASSPIWASSNSYNSPLHFGNGTRLTVT.

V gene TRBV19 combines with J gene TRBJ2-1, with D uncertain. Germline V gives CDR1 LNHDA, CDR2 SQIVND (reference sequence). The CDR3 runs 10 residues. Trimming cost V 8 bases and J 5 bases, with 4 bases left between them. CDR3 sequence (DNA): TGTGCCAGTGGGGACAATGAGCAGTTCTTC. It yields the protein CASGDNEQFF.

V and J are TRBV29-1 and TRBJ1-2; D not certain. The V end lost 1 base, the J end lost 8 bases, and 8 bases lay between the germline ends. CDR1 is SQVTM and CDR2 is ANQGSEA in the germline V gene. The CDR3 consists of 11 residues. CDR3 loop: CSVEATSGYTF. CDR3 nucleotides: TGCAGCGTTGAAGCAACCTCCGGCTACACCTTC.

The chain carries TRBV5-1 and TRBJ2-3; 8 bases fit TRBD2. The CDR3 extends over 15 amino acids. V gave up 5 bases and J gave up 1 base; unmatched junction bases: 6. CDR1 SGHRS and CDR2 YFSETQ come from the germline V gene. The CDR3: CASSWREVRTDTQYF. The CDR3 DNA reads TGCGCCAGCAGTTGGCGGGAGGTCCGCACAGATACGCAGTATTTT.

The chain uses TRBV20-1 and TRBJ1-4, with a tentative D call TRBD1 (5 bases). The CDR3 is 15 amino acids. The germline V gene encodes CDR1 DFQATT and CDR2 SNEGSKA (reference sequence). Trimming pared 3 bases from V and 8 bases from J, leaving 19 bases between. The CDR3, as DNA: TGCAGTGCTAGTTATCCACGAGGGGCAGGGGAAAAACTGTTTTTT. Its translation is CSASYPRGAGEKLFF.

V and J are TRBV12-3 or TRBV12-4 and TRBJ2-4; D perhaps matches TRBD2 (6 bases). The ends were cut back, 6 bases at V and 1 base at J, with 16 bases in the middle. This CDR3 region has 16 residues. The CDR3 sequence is CASSPPSGDAKNIQYF. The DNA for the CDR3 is TGTGCCAGCAGCCCTCCGTCGGGAGATGCCAAAAACATTCAGTACTTC.

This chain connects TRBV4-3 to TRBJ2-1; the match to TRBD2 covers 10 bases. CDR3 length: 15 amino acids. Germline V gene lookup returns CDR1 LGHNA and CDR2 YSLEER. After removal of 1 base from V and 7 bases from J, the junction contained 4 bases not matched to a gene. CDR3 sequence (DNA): TGCGCCAGCAGCCAAGCGGGACTAGCGAGGAATGAGCAGTTCTTC. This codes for CASSQAGLARNEQFF.